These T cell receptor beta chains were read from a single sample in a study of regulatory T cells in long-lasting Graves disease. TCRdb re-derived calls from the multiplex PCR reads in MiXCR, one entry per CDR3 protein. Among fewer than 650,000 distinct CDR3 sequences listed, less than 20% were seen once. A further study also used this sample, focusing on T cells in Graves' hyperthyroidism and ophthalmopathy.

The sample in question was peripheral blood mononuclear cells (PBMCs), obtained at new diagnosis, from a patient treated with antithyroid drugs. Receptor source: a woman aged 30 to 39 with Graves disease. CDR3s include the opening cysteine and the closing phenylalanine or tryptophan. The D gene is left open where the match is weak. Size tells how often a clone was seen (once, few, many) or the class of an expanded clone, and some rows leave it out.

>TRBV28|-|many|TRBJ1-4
TGTGCCAGCATCTCTAGTCCAGGATCTGAAAAACTGTTTTTT
CASISSPGSEKLFF
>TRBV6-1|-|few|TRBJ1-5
TGTGCCAGCAGTGAAGCTTATTTCGGGGTTCAGCCCCAGCATTTT
CASSEAYFGVQPQHF
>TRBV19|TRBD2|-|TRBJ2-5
TGTGCCAGTAGTAACCGGTGGCGGGAGGGCCTATTAGAGACCCAGTACTTC
CASSNRWREGLLETQYF
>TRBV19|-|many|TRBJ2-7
TGTGCCAGTAGTTTCCGGGACGGTTCCTACGAGCAGTACTTC
CASSFRDGSYEQYF
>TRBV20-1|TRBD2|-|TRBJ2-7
TGCAGTGCTATCTCCCACGGGCGGGAGAACTACGAGCAGTACTTC
CSAISHGRENYEQYF
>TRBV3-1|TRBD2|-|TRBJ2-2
TGTGCCAGCAGCCACCGACGGACTAGCGGGACGACCGGGGAGCTGTCTTTT
CASSHRRTSGTTGELSF
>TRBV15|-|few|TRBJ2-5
TGTGCCACCAGCAGAGATTTAGCTGGGTCAGCAAAGACCCAGTACTTC
CATSRDLAGSAKTQYF
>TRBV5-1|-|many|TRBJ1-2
TGCGCCAGCAAGTCCAGTGCAGCCGGTGGGGGCTACACCTTC
CASKSSAAGGGYTF
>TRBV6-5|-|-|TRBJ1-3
TGTGCCAGCAGTTCTAGTTCGGCGGGAGGGAACACCGTATATTTT
CASSSSSAGGNTVYF
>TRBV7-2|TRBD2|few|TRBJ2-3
TGTGCCAGCAGCGTGACTAGCGGTCTCACAGATACGCAGTATTTT
CASSVTSGLTDTQYF
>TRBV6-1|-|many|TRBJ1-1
TGTGCCAGCAAGGAGGGAACCCACCCGAACACTGAAGCTTTCTTT
CASKEGTHPNTEAFF
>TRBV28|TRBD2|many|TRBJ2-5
TGTGCCAGCAGTTTTGGTACGGGAGGGTTACAAGAGACCCAGTACTTC
CASSFGTGGLQETQYF
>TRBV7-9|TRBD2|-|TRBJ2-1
TGTGCCAGCAGCTTAACGGGACTAGGCAACAATGAGCAGTTCTTC
CASSLTGLGNNEQFF
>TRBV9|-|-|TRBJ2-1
TGTGCCAGCAGCGCGGGACACAATGAGCAGTTCTTC
CASSAGHNEQFF
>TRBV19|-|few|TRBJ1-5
TGTGCCAGTAGTATAGTGGGTAGGAGACAGAAAGGCCAGCCCCAGCATTTT
CASSIVGRRQKGQPQHF
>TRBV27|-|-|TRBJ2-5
TGTGCCAGCAGTTTATTCGGGGACCCAGAGACCCAGTACTTC
CASSLFGDPETQYF
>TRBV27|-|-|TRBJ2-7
TGTGCCAGCAGTCCCCTTGGGTCTGTGGGCGAGCAGTACTTC
CASSPLGSVGEQYF
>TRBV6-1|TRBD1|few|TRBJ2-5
TGTGCCAGCAAAAAGACAGGGGCTTTCCAAGAGACCCAGTACTTC
CASKKTGAFQETQYF
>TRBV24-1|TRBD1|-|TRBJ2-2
TGTGCCACCAGTGAGCCATCAGGGGGCTGGGACACCGGGGAGCTGTTTTTT
CATSEPSGGWDTGELFF
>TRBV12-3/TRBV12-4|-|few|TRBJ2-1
TGTGCCAGCAGCTTTCCCACGGGGGGCCGGGAGCAGTTCTTC
CASSFPTGGREQFF
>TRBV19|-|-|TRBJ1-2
TGTGCCAGTAGTCCTCAGGCGGGGGGCTATGGCTACACCTTC
CASSPQAGGYGYTF
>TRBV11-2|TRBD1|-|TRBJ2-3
TGTGCCAGCAGCTTAGGTGATTCGACAGGGGGGACGCAGTATTTT
CASSLGDSTGGTQYF
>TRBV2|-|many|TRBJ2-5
TGTGCCAGCAGCCGAGACAGCCAAGAGACCCAGTACTTC
CASSRDSQETQYF
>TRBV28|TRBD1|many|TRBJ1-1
TGTGCCAGCAGCTCTAGGGGGCCGAACACTGAAGCTTTCTTT
CASSSRGPNTEAFF
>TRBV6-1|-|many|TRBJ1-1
TGTGCCAGCAGCCCAAACAGGAACACTGAAGCTTTCTTT
CASSPNRNTEAFF
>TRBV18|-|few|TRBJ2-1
TGTGCCAGCTCGGTGGGACCCGCATCCTACAATGAGCAGTTCTTC
CASSVGPASYNEQFF
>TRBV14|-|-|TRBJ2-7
TGTGCCAGCAGCCAGGGTAGCGCCTACTCCTACGAGCAGTACTTC
CASSQGSAYSYEQYF
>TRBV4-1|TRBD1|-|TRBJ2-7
TGCGCCAGCAGCCAAGAAGATCGGCAGGGGGCTTACGAGCAGTACTTC
CASSQEDRQGAYEQYF
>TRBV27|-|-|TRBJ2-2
TGTGCCAGCAGGGATGGCACCGGGGAGCTGTTTTTT
CASRDGTGELFF
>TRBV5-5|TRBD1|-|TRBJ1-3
TGTGCCAGCAGATCCACAGGGGGCGGATTGATGCACACCATATATTTT
CASRSTGGGLMHTIYF
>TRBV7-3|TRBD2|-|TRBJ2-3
TGTGCCAGCAGCTTCACTAGCGGGAGTATAGATACGCAGTATTTT
CASSFTSGSIDTQYF
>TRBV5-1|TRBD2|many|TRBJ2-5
TGCGCCAGCAGCCCGGACGGACTAGCGGGAGTTAAAGAGACCCAGTACTTC
CASSPDGLAGVKETQYF
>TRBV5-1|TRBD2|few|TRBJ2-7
TGCGCCAGCAGCTTGGACGGGAGGGGCGGCGAGCAGTACTTC
CASSLDGRGGEQYF
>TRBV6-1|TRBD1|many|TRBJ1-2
TGTGCCAGCAGTGAAGCAGACAGGGGCAACTATGGCTACACCTTC
CASSEADRGNYGYTF
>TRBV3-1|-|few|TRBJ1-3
TGTGCCAGCAGCCACCTACTCTCGGCGGGAAACACCATATATTTT
CASSHLLSAGNTIYF
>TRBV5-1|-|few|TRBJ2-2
TGCGCCAGCAGCTCCAGGGAAACCGGGGAGCTGTTTTTT
CASSSRETGELFF
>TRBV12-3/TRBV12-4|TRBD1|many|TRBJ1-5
TGTGCCAGCAGCACGGGGGACAGGGTGAGCCAGCCCCAGCATTTT
CASSTGDRVSQPQHF
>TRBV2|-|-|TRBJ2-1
TGTGCCAGCAGTGTCATGGGTACCTCCTACAATGAGCAGTTCTTC
CASSVMGTSYNEQFF
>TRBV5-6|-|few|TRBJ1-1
TGTGCCAGCAGTCTTTCCGACAGGATGAACACTGAAGCTTTCTTT
CASSLSDRMNTEAFF
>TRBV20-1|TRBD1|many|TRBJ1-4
TGCAGTGCTAGAGATCTAAGGACAGGGGGCTTCACTTTTAATGAAAAACTGTTTTTT
CSARDLRTGGFTFNEKLFF
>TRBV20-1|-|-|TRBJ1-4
TGCAGTGCGTGGGGGGGAAATAATGAAAAACTGTTTTTT
CSAWGGNNEKLFF
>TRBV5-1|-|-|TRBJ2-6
TGCGCCAGCAGCTTGTCTGGGGCGGCCGGGGCCAACGTCCTGACTTTC
CASSLSGAAGANVLTF
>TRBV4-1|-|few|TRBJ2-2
TGCGCCAGCAGCCAAGTAGGGACGAACACCGGGGAGCTGTTTTTT
CASSQVGTNTGELFF
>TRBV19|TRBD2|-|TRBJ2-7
TGTGCCAGTACCAGCGGGAGGGACGAGCAGTACTTC
CASTSGRDEQYF
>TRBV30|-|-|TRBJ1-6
TGTGCCTGGAGCGTAAATGGAGACAGGCTCCACTTT
CAWSVNGDRLHF
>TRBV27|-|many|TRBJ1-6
TGTGCCAGCAGTTTGGTCCCGGATTCACCCCTCCACTTT
CASSLVPDSPLHF
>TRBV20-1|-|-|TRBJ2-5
TGCAGTGCCCCCCGAGGACCAGAGACCCAGTACTTC
CSAPRGPETQYF
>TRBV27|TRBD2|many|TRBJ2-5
TGTGCCAGCAGCAAAATCCTGACTAGCGGGAGTCGAGAGACCCAGTACTTC
CASSKILTSGSRETQYF
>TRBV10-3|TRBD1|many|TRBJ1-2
TGTGCCATCACGGGACAGGAAAACTATGGCTACACCTTC
CAITGQENYGYTF
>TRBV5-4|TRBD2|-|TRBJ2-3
TGTGCCAGCAGCTTGGAAGCGGGAGGGAGCACAGATACGCAGTATTTT
CASSLEAGGSTDTQYF
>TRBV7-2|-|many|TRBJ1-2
TGTGCCAGCAGCTTAGCGCTATCAGGCGGTTATGGCTACACCTTC
CASSLALSGGYGYTF
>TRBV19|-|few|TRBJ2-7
TGTGCCAGCGGACAGTACGGACCCGAGCAGTACTTC
CASGQYGPEQYF